Below are 3 T cell receptor beta chains sequenced from a single sample in a study of long-term antiretroviral therapy in people with HIV. immunoSEQ v3.0 was run at survey level. Generated by immunoSEQ multiplex PCR, the TCRdb table keeps only in-frame clones and is missing some. This table has about 35,000 clones, around 94% appearing once. The material sequenced was unsorted PBMCs, taken 4.1 years after starting antiretroviral therapy. The receptors derive from a woman aged 45-65 years with HIV.

The chain couples TRBV4-1 to TRBJ2-7, with 8 bases lining up with TRBD1. This CDR3 is built from 15 residues. Germline values: CDR1 MGHRA, CDR2 YSYEKL. The J segment lost 3 bases and the V segment lost 4 bases, leaving 8 bases of the junction unmatched. This chain's CDR3 is CASSRIRGQVYEQYF. The CDR3 coding sequence is TGCGCCAGCAGCCGGATCAGGGGGCAGGTCTACGAGCAGTACTTC.

The V gene is TRBV5-1, the J gene TRBJ2-7; D is ambiguous. This CDR3 contains 12 residues. The V end was cut by 3 bases, the J end by 4 bases, with 8 bases between. Per the germline V gene, CDR1 is SGHRS and CDR2 is YFSETQ. This CDR3 is CASSWAGYEQYF. Here the CDR3 DNA reads TGCGCCAGCAGCTGGGCCGGATACGAGCAGTACTTC. Filled out from reference TRBV5-1 and TRBJ2-7, the complete variable domain reads KAGVTQTPRYLIKTRGQQVTLSCSPISGHRSVSWYQQTPGQGLQFLFEYFSETQRNKGNFPGRFSGRQFSNSRSEMNVSTLELGDSALYLCASSWAGYEQYFGPGTRLTVT.

The V call is TRBV27, the J call TRBJ2-3; 10 nucleotides line up with TRBD1. The ends lost 6 bases at V and 6 bases at J; junction bases unmatched: 9. Germline lookup yields CDR1 MNHEY and CDR2 SMNVEV (reference sequence). The CDR3 is 15 residues long. The CDR3 is CASRDKDRGWDTQYF. In DNA, the CDR3 is TGTGCCAGCAGGGATAAGGACAGGGGGTGGGATACGCAGTATTTT.